This record covers a single T cell receptor beta chain. Sequencing used immunoSEQ multiplex PCR; TCRdb keeps in-frame clones, though not all of them. The data contain under 150,000 clones, 93% of them singletons. Trimming at V came to 8 bases and at J to 4 bases, leaving 6 bases not matched to a gene. Germline CDR1 and CDR2: SNHLY and FYNNEI. This CDR3 spans 14 amino acids. The data are from a study of T cell responses to AZD1222 COVID-19 vaccine. On the study more broadly: Second-dose intervals of approximately 4 or approximately 12 weeks were pooled.

V and J are TRBV2 and TRBJ2-1, with 9 bases lining up with TRBD2. The sample consisted of peripheral blood, taken on day 0 of AZD1222 vaccination. The receptor's source is an adult in good health. The CDR3 DNA reads as TGTGCCAGCGCCTGGACTAGCGCGTACAATGAGCAGTTCTTC. Its protein product is CASAWTSAYNEQFF.